This T cell receptor beta chain stems from a study of blood T cells in healthy people across ages. Overall study findings and caveats: Higher diversity and more naive CD4+ cells were features of long-lived donors, compared to aged donors. Roughly linearly, TCR beta diversity per million T cells fell as age increased.

This clonotype turned up a few times. The antigen remains undetermined. Trimming shortened V by 0 bases and J by 12 bases, and 12 bases separated the two germline ends. The CDR3 totals 14 residues. Germline V gene data show CDR1 as MNHEY and CDR2 as SMNVEV (reference sequence). With a J-beta primer mix and a sample-barcoded 5' primer, a second PCR ran 7 to 11 cycles. With 12 random nucleotides, a template-switch adaptor tagged each individual cDNA molecule. One entry per CDR3 protein results from TCRdb running MiXCR on the 5' RACE reads. The sample lists 1.5 million or so distinct CDR3 sequences, about 45% seen once, with around 4% in the top ten.

The material sequenced was blood. The chain recombines TRBV27 with TRBJ1-6; no clear D. The source is a woman under 30 in good health. The CDR3 spells CASSLSLGNGPLHF. The CDR3 DNA reads TGTGCCAGCAGTTTATCGCTTGGCAACGGACCCCTCCACTTT.